A single sample is the source of the 30 T cell receptor beta chains below, sequenced in a study of shared clonotypes between healthy human individuals. CD45RO-negative, CCR7-selected cells formed the naive CD8 fraction, which excluded terminally differentiated effector memory CD45RA+ cells. Libraries were prepared by immunoSEQ multiplex PCR; TCRdb keeps only in-frame clonotypes and omits some of them. The table shows about 2.1 million clones, with about 93% occurring only once. What was sequenced was naive CD8+ T cells from PBMCs. The receptors here all came from a man in his late teens or twenties in good health. Some clones in this sample may be carry-over from other donors' samples.

The chain is built from TRBV7-9 and TRBJ1-5, with D hard to call. The V end was cut by 3 bases, the J end by 4 bases, with 13 bases between. The length of the CDR3 is 15 residues. Germline lookup yields CDR1 SEHNR and CDR2 FQNEAQ (reference sequence). The CDR3 DNA follows: TGTGCCAGCAGCTTTGGGGAAATGGAGAATCAGCCCCAGCATTTT. Its translation: CASSFGEMENQPQHF.

The chain has TRBV5-1 and TRBJ2-1; D is uncertain. CDR1 is SGHRS, CDR2 YFSETQ, per germline. This CDR3 has 14 residues. V dropped 0 bases and J dropped 7 bases, with 11 bases sitting between them. As DNA, the CDR3 is TGCGCCAGCAGCTTGGGCTTAGGTGGGAATGAGCAGTTCTTC. Translation gives CASSLGLGGNEQFF.

The chain uses TRBV19 and TRBJ2-3, with D tentatively TRBD1 (6 bases). The V end was cut by 7 bases, the J end by 2 bases, with 13 bases between. Germline CDR1 is LNHDA and CDR2 is SQIVND (reference sequence). CDR3 size: 14 residues. The CDR3 region has the DNA TGTGCCAGTACCGGTAGGACAGTCACAGATACGCAGTATTTT. This encodes CASTGRTVTDTQYF.

V usage is TRBV27 and J usage is TRBJ2-4; D is undetermined. This CDR3 comprises 13 residues. In germline, CDR1 is MNHEY, CDR2 SMNVEV (reference sequence). Between the trimmed V and J ends, which lost 3 bases and 1 base, there was a span of 4 bases. DNA for the CDR3: TGTGCCAGCAGTTTCGGTGCCAAAAACATTCAGTACTTC. This sequence encodes CASSFGAKNIQYF.

The CDR3 here is CASSFYTGGHGYTF. In DNA form, the CDR3 reads TGTGCCAGCAGCTTCTATACAGGGGGCCATGGCTACACCTTC. J is TRBJ1-2 and V is TRBV7-8, with 9 bases matching TRBD1. There are 14 residues in the CDR3. In germline, CDR1 is SGHVS, CDR2 FQNEAQ. J lost 6 bases, V lost 3 bases, and 5 bases had no gene match.

The CDR3: CASSGRPGQGTYEQYF. Written as DNA, the CDR3 is TGTGCCAGCAGCGGAAGACCGGGACAGGGAACCTACGAGCAGTACTTC. The chain uses TRBV13 and TRBJ2-7, with 9 bases aligning to TRBD1. The CDR3 sequence is 16 residues long. V trimming: 5 bases; J trimming: 2 bases; junction bases outside the gene matches: 10. Per the germline V gene, CDR1 is PRHDT and CDR2 is FYEKMQ (reference sequence).

This chain joins TRBV13 and TRBJ1-4; weak D call: TRBD1 (5 bases). CDR1 PRHDT and CDR2 FYEKMQ come from the germline V gene (reference sequence). This CDR3 comprises 15 residues. V was cut by 1 base and J by 5 bases, with 11 bases left in between. Here the CDR3 DNA reads TGTGCCAGCAGCTTAGTACAGGCCAGGAATGAAAAACTGTTTTTT. Translating gives CASSLVQARNEKLFF.

The chain has TRBV11-2 and TRBJ1-4; no reliable D call. This CDR3 is 15 amino acids long. The V gene lost 4 bases and the J gene lost 8 bases, with 17 bases spanning the gap. The V gene's germline CDR1 is SGHAT and CDR2 FQNNGV. The CDR3 coding sequence is TGTGCCAGCAGCTCCCCCTCCGGAGGAGAGGAAAAACTGTTTTTT. It encodes CASSSPSGGEEKLFF.

The gene calls are TRBV29-1 and TRBJ2-7, with a weak D call TRBD1 (5 bases). Germline V gene data show CDR1 as SQVTM and CDR2 as ANQGSEA. The CDR3 is made up of 12 amino acids. Trimming shortened V by 4 bases and J by 4 bases, and 11 bases separated the two germline ends. The DNA of the CDR3 is TGCAGCGTTGGACAGACAGATTACGAGCAGTACTTC. Translating it yields CSVGQTDYEQYF.

The chain carries TRBV28 and TRBJ2-1, with D perhaps given as TRBD1 or TRBD2 (5 bases each). The CDR3 covers 13 residues. Per germline, CDR1 MDHEN and CDR2 SYDVKM. Trimming removed 6 bases at V and 9 bases at J, with 15 bases between. CDR3 sequence: CASSRPGRGEQFF. The CDR3 region has the DNA TGTGCCAGCAGCCGTCCGGGACGTGGTGAGCAGTTCTTC.

This chain joins TRBV27 and TRBJ1-2; D is possibly TRBD1 (5 bases). The CDR3 extends over 14 amino acids. Deletions cut 3 bases from V and 8 bases from J, with 16 bases between. Per the germline V gene, CDR1 is MNHEY and CDR2 is SMNVEV (reference sequence). CDR3 residues: CASSFSGALSGYTF. CDR3 bases: TGTGCCAGCAGTTTCTCCGGGGCCTTATCGGGCTACACCTTC.

The rearrangement uses TRBV7-9 and TRBJ2-5; 9 bases line up with TRBD2. Trimming at V came to 2 bases and at J to 4 bases, leaving 11 bases not matched to a gene. This CDR3 has 17 amino acids. The germline V gene has CDR1 SEHNR and CDR2 FQNEAQ (reference sequence). The CDR3 region has the DNA TGTGCCAGCAGCTTATCAGTGCTAGCGGGAATGGGAGAGACCCAGTACTTC. Encoded protein: CASSLSVLAGMGETQYF.

The V and J genes are TRBV29-1 and TRBJ1-4; no clear D. CDR3 length: 12 amino acids. Germline V lookup: CDR1 SQVTM, CDR2 ANQGSEA. V lost 7 bases and J 8 bases, leaving 14 bases between the germline ends. The CDR3 reads CSAARDSEKLFF. CDR3 nucleotide sequence: TGCAGCGCCGCGAGGGATTCGGAAAAACTGTTTTTT.

This chain connects TRBV6-1 to TRBJ2-3; 11 nucleotides match TRBD2. Germline loops: CDR1 MNHNS, CDR2 SASEGT. Trimming cost V 4 bases and J 4 bases; bases outside gene matches: 7. This CDR3 is 16 amino acids long. Here the CDR3 reads CASSVLAGGWADTQYF. CDR3 DNA sequence: TGTGCCAGCAGTGTCCTAGCGGGAGGATGGGCAGATACGCAGTATTTT.

This clone showed up just a few times. The chain combines TRBV4-2 with TRBJ2-3, with a possible D match to TRBD1 (5 bases). Trimming stripped 1 base from V and 3 bases from J, with 11 bases between. Looked up from germline, CDR1 is LGHNA and CDR2 is YNFKEQ. The CDR3 consists of 15 residues. CDR3 in DNA: TGTGCCAGCAGCCAAGGCGGACAAGTTACAGATACGCAGTATTTT. Amino acid sequence: CASSQGGQVTDTQYF.

The chain employs TRBV7-9 and TRBJ2-5; TRBD1 might be the D (6 bases). The V end lost 5 bases, the J end lost 2 bases, and 15 bases lay between the germline ends. Germline loops: CDR1 SEHNR, CDR2 FQNEAQ (reference sequence). CDR3 length: 15 amino acids. As DNA, the CDR3 is TGTGCCAGCAGCGTACGGGACACAGCACAAGAGACCCAGTACTTC. Translation: CASSVRDTAQETQYF.

This clone is a singleton in its sample. The chain joins TRBV10-3 to TRBJ2-2; D not resolved. The germline V gene encodes CDR1 ENHRY and CDR2 SYGVKD. The V end lost 10 bases, the J end lost 5 bases, and 11 bases lay between the germline ends. The CDR3 has 12 residues. The DNA for the CDR3 is TGTGCCACCGCTTCCCTTACCGGGGAGCTGTTTTTT. Protein sequence: CATASLTGELFF.

The V and J genes are TRBV11-2 and TRBJ1-1; D unresolved. CDR3 length equals 16 residues. The germline gives CDR1 SGHAT, CDR2 FQNNGV. Trimming shortened V by 5 bases and J by 5 bases, and 21 bases separated the two germline ends. CDR3 bases: TGTGCCAGCAGCCCCTGGGCTCCAGCCTCGTCAACTGAAGCTTTCTTT. Protein: CASSPWAPASSTEAFF.

A remark on this clone: The same CDR3 is also encoded by other DNA sequences in this sample. This chain connects TRBV5-1 to TRBJ2-7; 11 bases agree with TRBD1. The CDR3 is 15 residues long. The germline V gene encodes CDR1 SGHRS and CDR2 YFSETQ. Trimming removed 4 bases from V and 4 bases from J; junction bases left unmatched: 7. CDR3 sequence: CASSPGQGASYEQYF. The CDR3 DNA sequence: TGCGCCAGCAGCCCTGGACAGGGGGCGTCTTACGAGCAGTACTTC.

V usage is TRBV7-9 and J usage is TRBJ2-1; D possibly corresponds to TRBD2 (5 bases). This CDR3 is built from 14 residues. The V gene's germline CDR1 is SEHNR and CDR2 FQNEAQ (reference sequence). Trimming stripped 1 base from V and 9 bases from J, with 13 bases between. CDR3 nucleotide sequence: TGTGCCAGCAGCTTAGGGTCTAGCCATGGTGAGCAGTTCTTC. Its protein is CASSLGSSHGEQFF.

This chain connects TRBV29-1 to TRBJ2-7; either TRBD1 or TRBD2 may supply D (5 bases each). V dropped 4 bases and J dropped 2 bases, with 15 bases sitting between them. This CDR3 is built from 14 residues. In germline, CDR1 is SQVTM, CDR2 ANQGSEA. The CDR3 reads CSVARTGAAYEQYF. The CDR3 nucleotides read TGCAGCGTTGCTAGGACCGGGGCCGCCTACGAGCAGTACTTC.

V and J are TRBV28 and TRBJ2-1; TRBD2 is a possible D gene (5 bases). Deletions cut 6 bases from V and 2 bases from J, with 14 bases between. The CDR3 contains 15 residues. CDR1 is MDHEN, CDR2 SYDVKM, per germline. The CDR3 coding sequence is TGTGCCAGCAGGCCCGGGATGTACACCTACAATGAGCAGTTCTTC. Translating it yields CASRPGMYTYNEQFF.

This clone was picked up one time. The V call is TRBV5-6, the J call TRBJ1-2; the D gene is possibly TRBD1 (6 bases). The CDR3 consists of 15 residues. Trimming removed 4 bases from V and 1 base from J, with 14 bases in between. Germline lookup yields CDR1 SGHDT and CDR2 YYEEEE. CDR3 nucleotides: TGTGCCAGCAGCCCAGAAGACAGGTTTAACTATGGCTACACCTTC. It yields the protein CASSPEDRFNYGYTF.

V gene TRBV7-9 combines with J gene TRBJ2-2; D is undetermined. The V end was cut by 5 bases, the J end by 4 bases, with 17 bases between. Germline CDR1 SEHNR, CDR2 FQNEAQ (reference sequence). The CDR3 contains 16 residues. The CDR3 DNA reads TGTGCCAGCAGCCTCACGCGAGAGATGGGCACCGGGGAGCTGTTTTTT. It yields the protein CASSLTREMGTGELFF.

The chain has TRBV6-5 and TRBJ2-2, with 7 bases fitting TRBD1. The germline gives CDR1 MNHEY, CDR2 SVGAGI. This CDR3 has 13 amino acids. After removal of 5 bases from V and 6 bases from J, the junction contained 3 bases not matched to a gene. CDR3 bases: TGTGCCAGCAGTATTCAGGGGGCCGGGGAGCTGTTTTTT. The encoded protein is CASSIQGAGELFF.

DNA of the CDR3: TGTGCCAGCAGCCTGCTGGCAGGGCAGAACTACGAGCAGTACTTC. Protein: CASSLLAGQNYEQYF. The J gene is TRBJ2-7, the V gene TRBV7-2, with a tentative D call TRBD1 (5 bases). Germline V lookup: CDR1 SGHTA, CDR2 FQGNSA. CDR3 length: 15 amino acids. The V and J ends lost 5 bases and 3 bases respectively, with 17 bases between them.

CDR3 amino acids: CASSLDGGGRLAGEEYEQYF. As DNA, the CDR3 is TGCGCCAGCAGCTTGGATGGGGGAGGTCGACTAGCGGGAGAGGAGTACGAGCAGTACTTC. The J gene is TRBJ2-7, the V gene TRBV5-1; 12 bases are shared with TRBD2. V trimming: 0 bases; J trimming: 4 bases; junction bases outside the gene matches: 17. CDR1 is SGHRS, CDR2 YFSETQ, per germline. The CDR3 contains 20 residues.

The chain combines TRBV11-2 with TRBJ1-5, with D hard to call. The germline CDR1 and CDR2 sequences are SGHAT and FQNNGV. This CDR3 spans 14 amino acids. V was clipped by 4 bases and J by 3 bases, with 10 bases between them. The CDR3 region has the DNA TGTGCCAGCAGCTCCCCTATACCCAATCAGCCCCAGCATTTT. Translating gives CASSSPIPNQPQHF.

The chain carries TRBV7-3 and TRBJ2-3, with D tentatively TRBD2 (6 bases). In germline, CDR1 is SGHTA, CDR2 FQGTGA. This CDR3 region has 16 residues. Trimming pared 3 bases from V and 3 bases from J, leaving 16 bases between. The CDR3 region is CASSFESTGVTDTQYF. As DNA, the CDR3 is TGTGCCAGCAGCTTTGAATCAACGGGAGTAACAGATACGCAGTATTTT.

The chain couples TRBV10-1 to TRBJ2-7; 12 bases match TRBD2. The CDR3 sequence is 16 residues long. CDR1 is WNHNN and CDR2 is SYGVQD in the germline V gene (reference sequence). J lost 4 bases, V lost 8 bases, and 12 bases had no gene match. The CDR3 loop is CASRRTSGTQFYEQYF. The CDR3 bases are TGCGCCAGCCGAAGGACTAGCGGGACGCAGTTTTACGAGCAGTACTTC.